This entry features one TCR beta chain sequence. Trimming cost V 8 bases and J 3 bases; bases outside gene matches: 3. This CDR3 has 13 residues. Germline CDR1 reads MNHEY; CDR2 reads SVGAGI. The record originates from a study of tumor and adjacent non-tumor tissue in lung cancer. Three rounds of nested PCR, following a modified ARM-PCR protocol, produced the TCRbeta library. One entry per CDR3 protein results from TCRdb running MiXCR on the multiplex PCR reads. Here the sample spans tens of thousands of distinct CDR3 sequences, more than 60% being singletons. RNA was extracted from bulk tissue without any cell sorting.

What was sequenced was lung tumor tissue. The clonotype comes from a woman in her fifties or sixties with non-small cell lung cancer. V gene TRBV6-5 combines with J gene TRBJ2-7; 11 nucleotides match TRBD2. The CDR3 protein is CASEGTSGYEQYF. The CDR3 nucleotides read TGTGCCAGCGAGGGGACTAGCGGCTACGAGCAGTACTTC.